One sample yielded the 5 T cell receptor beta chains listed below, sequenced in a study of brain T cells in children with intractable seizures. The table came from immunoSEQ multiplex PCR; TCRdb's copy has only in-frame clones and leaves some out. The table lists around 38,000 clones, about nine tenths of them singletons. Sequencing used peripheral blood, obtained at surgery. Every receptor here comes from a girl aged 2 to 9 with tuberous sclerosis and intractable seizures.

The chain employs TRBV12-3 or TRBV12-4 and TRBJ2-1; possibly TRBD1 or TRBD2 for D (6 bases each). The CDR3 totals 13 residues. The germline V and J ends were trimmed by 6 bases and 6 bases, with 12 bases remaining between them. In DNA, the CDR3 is TGTGCCAGCAGACAGGGAGGTGGCAATGAGCAGTTCTTC. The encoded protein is CASRQGGGNEQFF.

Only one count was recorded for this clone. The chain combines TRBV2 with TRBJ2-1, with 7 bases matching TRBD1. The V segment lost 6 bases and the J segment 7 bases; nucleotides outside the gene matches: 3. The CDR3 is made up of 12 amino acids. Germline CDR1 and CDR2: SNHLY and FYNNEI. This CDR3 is CASSPTGNEQFF. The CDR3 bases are TGTGCCAGCAGCCCGACAGGGAATGAGCAGTTCTTC.

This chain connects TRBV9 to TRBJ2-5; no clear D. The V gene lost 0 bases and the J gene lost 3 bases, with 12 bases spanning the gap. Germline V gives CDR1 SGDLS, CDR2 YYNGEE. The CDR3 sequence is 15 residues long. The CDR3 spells CASSVVADAKETQYF. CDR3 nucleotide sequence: TGTGCCAGCAGCGTAGTCGCAGACGCAAAAGAGACCCAGTACTTC.

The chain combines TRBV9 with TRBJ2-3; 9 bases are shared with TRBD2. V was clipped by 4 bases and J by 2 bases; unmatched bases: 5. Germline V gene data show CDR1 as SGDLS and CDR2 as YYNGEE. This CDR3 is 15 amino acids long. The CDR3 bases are TGTGCCAGCAGCCAAGCGGGGGGACTCACAGATACGCAGTATTTT. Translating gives CASSQAGGLTDTQYF.

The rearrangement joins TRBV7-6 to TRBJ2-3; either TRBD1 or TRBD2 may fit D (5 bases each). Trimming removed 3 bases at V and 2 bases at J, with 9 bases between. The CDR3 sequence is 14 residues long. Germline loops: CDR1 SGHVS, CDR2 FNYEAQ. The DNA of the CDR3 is TGTGCCAGCAGCTTGGGACCAAACACAGATACGCAGTATTTT. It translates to CASSLGPNTDTQYF.